The sequence of this TCR beta chain was determined in a study of identifying expanded T cells in peripheral blood. General study results and limits: Technical replicates showed about 1.1 changed clones; two weeks roughly 16; four weeks 19. Clone count variance between approximately two-week samples rose with total template count.

Regarding this clone: Its antigen remains unidentified.

V was shortened by 5 bases and J by 5 bases, with 7 bases between the two germline ends. This CDR3 is 12 amino acids long. CDR1 is MNHNS and CDR2 is SASEGT in the germline V gene. Collection occurred without any documented infections or immune events in donors. TCRdb's copy holds only in-frame clones and misses some; the assay was immunoSEQ multiplex PCR. The sample records approximately 120,000 clones, 88% being singletons. This sequence originates from a person between 18 and 69 years old in good health. Material for sequencing was blood. The rearrangement joins TRBV6-1 to TRBJ2-4, with D maybe TRBD1 (5 bases). CDR3 in DNA: TGTGCCAGCAGTACGACAGAAAACATTCAGTACTTC. Its translation: CASSTTENIQYF.